This T cell receptor beta chain was identified in a study of blood T cell repertoires in COVID-19. On the study more broadly: PBMCs, B-cell-depleted T cells, or T cells were the source of the cDNA or gDNA that made up the material.

Per germline, CDR1 MDHEN and CDR2 SYDVKM. V was clipped by 7 bases and J by 2 bases, with 23 bases between them. This CDR3 region has 17 residues. Original methodology: Amplification of reference gene primers provided the estimated nucleated cell counts. Here immunoSEQ multiplex PCR was the method, and the copy in TCRdb shows in-frame clones only, minus some. V, J and clone size are taken as reported in that table, and D and trimming were inferred from the DNA itself. Of about 150,000 clones in the sample, around four fifths are singletons; the top ten hold 6%. What was sequenced was PBMCs or T cells enriched from blood (not recorded which). J is TRBJ1-1 and V is TRBV28; D is possibly TRBD1 (6 bases). The sequence was obtained from a woman aged 45-60 years who had recovered from COVID-19. CDR3 nucleotide sequence: TGTGCCAGCACCACGCCAATCTCCGGGACACTCAACACTGAAGCTTTCTTT. This translates into CASTTPISGTLNTEAFF.